A single sample gave rise to the 8 T cell receptor beta chains below, sequenced in a study of T cell responses to AZD1222 COVID-19 vaccine. Clones were sequenced by immunoSEQ multiplex PCR, and TCRdb holds only the in-frame ones, with some missing. This repertoire shows some 150,000 clones, 94% found once; its top ten account for over 0.95%. This specimen consisted of peripheral blood, obtained on day 0 of AZD1222 vaccination. The source of these receptors is an adult in good health.

The genes are TRBV15 and TRBJ2-1, with 7 bases matching TRBD2. The germline V gene has CDR1 LNHNV and CDR2 YYDKDF (reference sequence). Trimming at V came to 1 base and at J to 8 bases, leaving 8 bases not matched to a gene. The CDR3 extends over 15 amino acids. For the CDR3, the DNA is TGTGCCACCAGCAGAGCGCGACTAGCTAGCCATGAGCAGTTCTTC. Its translation is CATSRARLASHEQFF. The complete variable domain, with remaining parts taken from reference TRBV15 and TRBJ2-1, reads DAMVIQNPRYQVTQFGKPVTLSCSQTLNHNVMYWYQQKSSQAPKLLFHYYDKDFNNEADTPDNFQSRRPNTSFCFLDIRSPGLGDTAMYLCATSRARLASHEQFFGPGTRLTVL.

The chain has TRBV4-2 and TRBJ1-1; no firm D call. CDR1 is LGHNA and CDR2 is YNFKEQ in the germline V gene. The CDR3 contains 16 residues. The ends were cut back, 4 bases at V and 6 bases at J, with 21 bases in the middle. CDR3 amino acids: CASSPGLGDLIAEAFF. CDR3 bases: TGTGCCAGCAGCCCCGGGTTAGGAGACCTAATCGCTGAAGCTTTCTTT.

A note on this clone: Other DNA sequences in the sample encode the same CDR3. The gene calls are TRBV12-3 or TRBV12-4 and TRBJ1-5, with D possibly matching TRBD1 (5 bases). CDR3 length: 12 residues. V was pared by 3 bases and J by 7 bases, with 7 bases between. CDR3 residues: CASSFWGQPQHF. CDR3 in DNA: TGTGCCAGCAGTTTCTGGGGCCAGCCCCAGCATTTT.

The CDR3 sequence is CASSPYRGQEQPQHF. CDR3 sequence (DNA): TGTGCCAGCAGCCCGTATCGGGGGCAGGAACAGCCCCAGCATTTT. V is TRBV7-9 and J is TRBJ1-5; D possibly corresponds to TRBD1 (6 bases). This CDR3 has 15 residues. Trimming took 5 bases from V and 7 from J, leaving 18 bases between them. CDR1 SEHNR and CDR2 FQNEAQ come from the germline V gene (reference sequence).

The chain is built from TRBV5-4 and TRBJ2-5, with D tentatively TRBD2 (6 bases). Germline assignment: CDR1 SGHNT and CDR2 YYREEE (reference sequence). CDR3 length: 15 residues. V was pared by 1 base and J by 2 bases, with 12 bases between. As DNA, the CDR3 is TGTGCCAGCAGCTTGCCCGGGACTCTACAAGAGACCCAGTACTTC. This sequence encodes CASSLPGTLQETQYF.

This clone was counted only a few times. The chain employs TRBV7-9 and TRBJ2-1, with 7 bases lining up with TRBD2. V dropped 5 bases and J dropped 0; count of bases not matched to a gene: 7. CDR1 and CDR2 from the germline V gene are SEHNR and FQNEAQ (reference sequence). The CDR3 spans 16 residues. CDR3 sequence reads: CASSPTSVSSYNEQFF. In DNA, the CDR3 is TGTGCCAGCAGCCCTACTAGCGTCAGCTCCTACAATGAGCAGTTCTTC.

The chain is built from TRBV20-1 and TRBJ1-1; TRBD1 matches at 7 bases. Germline CDR1 reads DFQATT; CDR2 reads SNEGSKA (reference sequence). The CDR3 spans 15 residues. V lost 3 bases, J lost 4 bases, and 11 bases stayed unmatched. The CDR3 nucleotides read TGCAGTGCTAGTCTCAACAGGGGCGTGACCACTGAAGCTTTCTTT. Protein sequence: CSASLNRGVTTEAFF.

V and J are TRBV6-5 and TRBJ1-1; the D is unclear. Germline V CDR1 and CDR2: MNHEY, SVGAGI. Trimming removed 2 bases at V and 1 base at J, with 8 bases between. This CDR3 is 14 amino acids long. The CDR3 bases are TGTGCCAGCAGTTACGGGATGCGGAACACTGAAGCTTTCTTT. This gives the protein CASSYGMRNTEAFF.